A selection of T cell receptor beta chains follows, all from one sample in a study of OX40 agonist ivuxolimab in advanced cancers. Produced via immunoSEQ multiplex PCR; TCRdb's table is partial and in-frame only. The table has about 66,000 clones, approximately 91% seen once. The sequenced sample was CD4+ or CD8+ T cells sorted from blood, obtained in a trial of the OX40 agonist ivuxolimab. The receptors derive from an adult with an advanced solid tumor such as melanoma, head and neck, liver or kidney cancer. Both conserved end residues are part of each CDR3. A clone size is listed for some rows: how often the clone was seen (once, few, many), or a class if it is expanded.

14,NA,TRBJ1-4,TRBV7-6,CASSPTGPSEKLFF
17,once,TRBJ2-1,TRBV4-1,CASSQRIAGNSYNEQFF
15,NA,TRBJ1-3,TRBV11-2,CASSLQSLSGNTIYF
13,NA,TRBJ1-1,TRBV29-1,CSVADRGNTEAFF
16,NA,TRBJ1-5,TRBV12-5,CASGLGLTRDGQPQHF
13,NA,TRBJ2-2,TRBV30,CAWSGSRFGELFF
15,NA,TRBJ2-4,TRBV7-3,CASRSRGGDKNIQYF
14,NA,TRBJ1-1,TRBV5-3,CARSFARIYTEAFF
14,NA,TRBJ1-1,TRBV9,CASSVGGSDTEAFF
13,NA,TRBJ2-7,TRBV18,CASSPQTDYEQYF
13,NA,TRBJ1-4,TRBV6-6,CASSRDRDEKLFF
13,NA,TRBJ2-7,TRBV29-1,CSVSGGGLYEQYF
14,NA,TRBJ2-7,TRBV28,CASSPSLTGYEQYF
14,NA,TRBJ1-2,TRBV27,CASSLSSSHYGYTF
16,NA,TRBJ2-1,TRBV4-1,CASSFGGTGGINEQFF
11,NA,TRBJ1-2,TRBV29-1,CSVGRGYGYTF
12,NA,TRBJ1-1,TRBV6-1,CASRTGATEAFF
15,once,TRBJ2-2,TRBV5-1,CASSLLAANTGELFF
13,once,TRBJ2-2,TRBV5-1,CASSLGGPGELFF
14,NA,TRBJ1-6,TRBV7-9,CASSLGPYNSPLHF
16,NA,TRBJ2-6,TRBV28,CASSPTGISGANVLTF
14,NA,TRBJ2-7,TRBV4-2,CASSQEGQTYEQYF
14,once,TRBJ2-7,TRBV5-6,CASSLFLGTYEQYF
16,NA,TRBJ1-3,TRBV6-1,CASSESGVSSGNTIYF
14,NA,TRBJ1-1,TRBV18,CASSEGQGILEAFF
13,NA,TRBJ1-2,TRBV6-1,CASIQGGAGGYTF
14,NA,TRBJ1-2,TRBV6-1,CASRVTWDFYGYTF
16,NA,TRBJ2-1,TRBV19,CASRSGRADNYNEQFF
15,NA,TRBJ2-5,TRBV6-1,CASSKQPGQQETQYF
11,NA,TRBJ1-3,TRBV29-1,CSAKDRNTIYF
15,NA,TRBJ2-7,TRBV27,CASSLRTGPTYEQYF
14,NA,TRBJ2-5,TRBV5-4,CASSRTSAQETQYF
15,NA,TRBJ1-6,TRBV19,CASSIESTDNSPLHF
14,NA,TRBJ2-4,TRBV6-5,CASNAGASKNIQYF
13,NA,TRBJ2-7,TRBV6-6,CASTRQGSYEQYF
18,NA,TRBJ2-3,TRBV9,CASSVTTGTRASTDTQYF
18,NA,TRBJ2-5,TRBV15,CATSRDASGRGYQETQYF
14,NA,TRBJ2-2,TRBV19,CASSTDGNTGELFF
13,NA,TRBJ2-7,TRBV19,CASRPPQGNEQYF
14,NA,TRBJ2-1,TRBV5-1,CASSSVSVNNEQFF
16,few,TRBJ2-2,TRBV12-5,CASGPPMGGVTGELFF
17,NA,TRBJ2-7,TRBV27,CASSPRTSGRSSYEQYF
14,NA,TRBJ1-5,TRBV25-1,CASSEPGLNQPQHF
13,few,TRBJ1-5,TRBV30,CAWRGQGNQPQHF
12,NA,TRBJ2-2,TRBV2,CASSPYTGELFF
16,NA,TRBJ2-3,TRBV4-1,CASSQYKLAGADTQYF
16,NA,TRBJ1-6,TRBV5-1,CASSERTVSSNSPLHF
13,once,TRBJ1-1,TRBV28,CASSLWGETEAFF
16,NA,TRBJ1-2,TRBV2,CASSGGSGQANYGYTF
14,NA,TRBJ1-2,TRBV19,CASRTGGANYGYTF